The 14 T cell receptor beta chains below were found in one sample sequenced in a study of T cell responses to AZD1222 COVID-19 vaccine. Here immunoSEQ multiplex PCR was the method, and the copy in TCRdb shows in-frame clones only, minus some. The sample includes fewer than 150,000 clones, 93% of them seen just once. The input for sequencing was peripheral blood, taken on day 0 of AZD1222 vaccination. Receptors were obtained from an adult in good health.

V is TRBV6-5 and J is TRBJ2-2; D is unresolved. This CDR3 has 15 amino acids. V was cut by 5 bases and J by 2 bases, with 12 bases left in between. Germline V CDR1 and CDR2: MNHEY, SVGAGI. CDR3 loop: CASSRYSPNTGELFF. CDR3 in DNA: TGTGCCAGCAGTCGTTACTCGCCCAACACCGGGGAGCTGTTTTTT.

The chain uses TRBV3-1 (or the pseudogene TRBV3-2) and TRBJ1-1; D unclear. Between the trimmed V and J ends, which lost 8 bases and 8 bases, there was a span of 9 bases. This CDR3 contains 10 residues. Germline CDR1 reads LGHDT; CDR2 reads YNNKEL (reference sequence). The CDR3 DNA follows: TGTGCCAGCTACACATCCGAAGCTTTCTTT. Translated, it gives CASYTSEAFF.

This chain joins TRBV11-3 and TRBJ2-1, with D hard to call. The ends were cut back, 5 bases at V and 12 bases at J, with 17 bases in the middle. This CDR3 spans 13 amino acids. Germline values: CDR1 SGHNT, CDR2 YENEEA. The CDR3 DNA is TGTGCCAGCAGCCCCGGAAAGGGCGCTGGGCAGTTCTTC. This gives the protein CASSPGKGAGQFF.

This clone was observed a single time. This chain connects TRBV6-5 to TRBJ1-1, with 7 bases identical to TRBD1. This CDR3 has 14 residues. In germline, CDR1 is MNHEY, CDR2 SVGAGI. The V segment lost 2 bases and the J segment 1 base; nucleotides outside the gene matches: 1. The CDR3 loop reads CASSYAGGNTEAFF. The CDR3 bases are TGTGCCAGCAGTTACGCAGGGGGGAACACTGAAGCTTTCTTT.

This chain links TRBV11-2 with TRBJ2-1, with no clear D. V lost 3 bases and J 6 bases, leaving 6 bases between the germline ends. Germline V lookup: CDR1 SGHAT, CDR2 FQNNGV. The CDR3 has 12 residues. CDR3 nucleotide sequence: TGTGCCAGCAGCTTCAACGGCAATGAGCAGTTCTTC. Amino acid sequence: CASSFNGNEQFF.

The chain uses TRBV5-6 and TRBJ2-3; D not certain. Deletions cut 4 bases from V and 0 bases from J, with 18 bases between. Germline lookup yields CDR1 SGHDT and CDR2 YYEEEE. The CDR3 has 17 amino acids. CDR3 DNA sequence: TGTGCCAGCAGCCCGGCCTGGACCGACTCTAGCACAGATACGCAGTATTTT. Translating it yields CASSPAWTDSSTDTQYF.

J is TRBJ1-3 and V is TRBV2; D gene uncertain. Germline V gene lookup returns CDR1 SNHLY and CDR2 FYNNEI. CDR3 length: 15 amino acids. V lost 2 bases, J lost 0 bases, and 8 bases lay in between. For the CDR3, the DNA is TGTGCCAGCAGTGAACGGGGAACCTCTGGAAACACCATATATTTT. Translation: CASSERGTSGNTIYF. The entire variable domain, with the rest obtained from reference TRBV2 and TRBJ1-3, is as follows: EPEVTQTPSHQVTQMGQEVILRCVPISNHLYFYWYRQILGQKVEFLVSFYNNEISEKSEIFDDQFSVERPDGSNFTLKIRSTKLEDSAMYFCASSERGTSGNTIYFGEGSWLTVV.

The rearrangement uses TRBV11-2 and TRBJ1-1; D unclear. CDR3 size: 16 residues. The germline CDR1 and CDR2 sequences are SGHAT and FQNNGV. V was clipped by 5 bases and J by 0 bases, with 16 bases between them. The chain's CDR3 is CASSRKARLMNTEAFF. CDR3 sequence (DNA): TGTGCCAGCAGCCGTAAGGCACGCTTGATGAACACTGAAGCTTTCTTT.

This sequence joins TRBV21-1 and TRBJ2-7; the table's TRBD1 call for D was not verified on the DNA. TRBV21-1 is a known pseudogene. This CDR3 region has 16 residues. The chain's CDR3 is CASSNPPRTGPYEQYF. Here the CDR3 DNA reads TGTGCCAGCAGCAATCCCCCGCGGACAGGGCCCTACGAGCAGTACTTC.

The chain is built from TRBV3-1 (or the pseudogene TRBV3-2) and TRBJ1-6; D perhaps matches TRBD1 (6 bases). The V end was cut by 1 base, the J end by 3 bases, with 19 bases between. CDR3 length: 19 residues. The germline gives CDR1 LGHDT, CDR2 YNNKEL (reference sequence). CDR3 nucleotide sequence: TGTGCCAGCAGCCAAGGGGTACCCGGGGGCGACAGCTATAATTCACCCCTCCACTTT. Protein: CASSQGVPGGDSYNSPLHF.

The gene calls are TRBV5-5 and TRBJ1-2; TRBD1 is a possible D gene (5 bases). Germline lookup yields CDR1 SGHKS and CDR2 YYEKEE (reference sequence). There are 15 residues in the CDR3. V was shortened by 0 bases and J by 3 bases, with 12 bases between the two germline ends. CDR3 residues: CASSLAVRADYGYTF. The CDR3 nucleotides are TGTGCCAGCAGCTTGGCAGTCAGGGCGGACTATGGCTACACCTTC.

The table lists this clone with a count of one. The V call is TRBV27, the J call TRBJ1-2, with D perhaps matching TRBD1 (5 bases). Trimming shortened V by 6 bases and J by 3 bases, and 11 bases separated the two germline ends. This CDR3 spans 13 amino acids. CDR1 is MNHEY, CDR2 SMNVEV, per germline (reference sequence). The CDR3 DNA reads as TGTGCCAGCAGCACCGGGACGGACTATGGCTACACCTTC. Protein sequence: CASSTGTDYGYTF.

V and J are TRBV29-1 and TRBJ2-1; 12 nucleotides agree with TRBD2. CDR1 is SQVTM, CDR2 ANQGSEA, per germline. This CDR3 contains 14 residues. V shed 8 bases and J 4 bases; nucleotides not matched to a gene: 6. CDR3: CSLRTSGVYNEQFF. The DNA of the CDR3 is TGCAGCCTCCGGACTAGCGGGGTGTACAATGAGCAGTTCTTC.

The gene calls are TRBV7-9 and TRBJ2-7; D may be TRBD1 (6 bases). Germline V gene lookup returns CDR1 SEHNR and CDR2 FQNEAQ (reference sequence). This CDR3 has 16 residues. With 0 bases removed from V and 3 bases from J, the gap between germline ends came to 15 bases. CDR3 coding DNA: TGTGCCAGCAGCTTAGCGCAGGGGACAATTAACTACGAGCAGTACTTC. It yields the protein CASSLAQGTINYEQYF. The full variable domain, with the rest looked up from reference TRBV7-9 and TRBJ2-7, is DTGVSQNPRHKITKRGQNVTFRCDPISEHNRLYWYRQTLGQGPEFLTYFQNEAQLEKSRLLSDRFSAERPKGSFSTLEIQRTEQGDSAMYLCASSLAQGTINYEQYFGPGTRLTVT.